This T cell receptor (beta chain) was captured by sequencing in a study of blood T cell repertoires in COVID-19. Sequencing was performed with immunoSEQ multiplex PCR; in TCRdb, only in-frame clones are kept and a portion is missing. The repertoire consists of roughly 330,000 clones, with roughly 87% occurring once and the leading ten covering around 5.9%. CDR1 is SGHAT and CDR2 is FQDESV in the germline V gene (reference sequence). V dropped 1 base and J dropped 5 bases, with 5 bases sitting between them. CDR3 size: 12 residues. V gene TRBV11-1 combines with J gene TRBJ1-2, with no clear D. Sequenced input: PBMCs or T cells enriched from blood (not recorded which). The sequence was collected from a woman aged 25 to 39 who had recovered from COVID-19. CDR3 nucleotides: TGTGCCAGCAGCTTAGGCGGGTATGGCTACACCTTC. Amino acid sequence: CASSLGGYGYTF.